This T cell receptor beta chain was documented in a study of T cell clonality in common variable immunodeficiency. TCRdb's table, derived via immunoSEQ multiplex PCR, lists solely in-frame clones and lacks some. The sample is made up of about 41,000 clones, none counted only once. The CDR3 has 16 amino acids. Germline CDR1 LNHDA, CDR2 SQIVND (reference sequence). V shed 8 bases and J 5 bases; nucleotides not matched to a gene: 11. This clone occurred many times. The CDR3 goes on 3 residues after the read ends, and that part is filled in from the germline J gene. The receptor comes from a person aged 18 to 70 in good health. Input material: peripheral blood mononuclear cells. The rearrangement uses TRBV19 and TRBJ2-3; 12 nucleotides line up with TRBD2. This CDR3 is CASEGRLAGGVDTQYF. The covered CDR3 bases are TGTGCCAGTGAGGGGCGCCTAGCGGGAGGGGTAGATACG.